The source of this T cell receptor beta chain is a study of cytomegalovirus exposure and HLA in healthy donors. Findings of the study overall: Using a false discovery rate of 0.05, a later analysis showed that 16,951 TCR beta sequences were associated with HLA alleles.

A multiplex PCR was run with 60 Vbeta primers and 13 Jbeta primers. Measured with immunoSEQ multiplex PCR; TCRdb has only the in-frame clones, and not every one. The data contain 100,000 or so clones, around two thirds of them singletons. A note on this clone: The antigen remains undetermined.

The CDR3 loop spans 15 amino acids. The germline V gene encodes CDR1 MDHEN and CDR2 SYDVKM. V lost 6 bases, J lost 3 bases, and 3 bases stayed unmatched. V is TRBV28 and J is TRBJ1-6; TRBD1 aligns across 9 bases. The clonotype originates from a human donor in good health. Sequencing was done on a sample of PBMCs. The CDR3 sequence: CASRPGQGYNSPLHF. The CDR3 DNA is TGTGCCAGCAGGCCGGGACAGGGCTATAATTCACCCCTCCACTTT.